The present entry profiles one T cell receptor (beta chain) with its context. The target antigen is unknown. A clone one base away is much larger, so this may be a read error. This entry belongs to a study of blood T cells in healthy people across ages. On the study more broadly: Template switching retrieved approximately one barcoded beta molecule for each two T cells.

This CDR3 has 15 amino acids. From germline, CDR1 is MNHEY and CDR2 SMNVEV (reference sequence). V gave up 2 bases and J gave up 8 bases, with 18 bases separating them. Findings of the study overall: More naive CD4+ cells and higher diversity marked long-lived donors relative to aged donors.

Through a sample-barcoded 5' primer and a J-beta primer mix, a second PCR was run for 7 to 11 cycles. Each TCR beta cDNA got a 12-nucleotide random molecular identifier. Per-sample output comprised a minimum of 2.5 million paired-end reads containing CDR3. Each CDR3 protein gets one entry after TCRdb re-called the 5' RACE reads with MiXCR. The repertoire holds about 730,000 distinct CDR3 sequences, with 35% to 45% as singletons. The TCR was taken from a woman in her fifties or sixties in good health. Sequencing was done on a sample of blood. The chain carries TRBV27 and TRBJ1-2; D gene ambiguous. The CDR3 DNA follows: TGTGCCAGCAGTTTAGAGTACAAAGCGGGAGGAGGCTACACCTTC. Its translation: CASSLEYKAGGGYTF.